The 20 T cell receptor beta chains reported below all come from one sample, sequenced in a study of CD8+CD57+ T cells in acquired aplastic anemia. CDR3 and TCR beta VDJ profiling relied on genomic DNA as the template. TCRdb used MiXCR to reprocess the reads, holding one entry per CDR3 protein. This repertoire shows about 180,000 distinct CDR3 sequences, around half found once; its top ten account for approximately 2.9%. Material for sequencing was sorted CD4+, CD8+, or CD8+CD57+ T cells (not recorded which) from PBMCs. These receptors came from a human donor in good health.

This clonotype showed up many times. The chain links TRBV5-1 to TRBJ2-7; the D gene is possibly TRBD1 (6 bases). Trimming stripped 4 bases from V and 0 bases from J, with 14 bases between. Germline V gene data show CDR1 as SGHRS and CDR2 as YFSETQ. CDR3 length: 15 residues. This CDR3 reads CASSPTGFLSYEQYF. The CDR3 DNA reads TGCGCCAGCAGCCCAACAGGGTTTCTCTCCTACGAGCAGTACTTC.

The sample holds many counts of this clonotype. The chain recombines TRBV11-2 with TRBJ2-7, with D possibly being TRBD2 (6 bases). This CDR3 has 15 residues. Trimming removed 6 bases from V and 2 bases from J, with 17 bases in between. Germline CDR1 is SGHAT and CDR2 is FQNNGV. The CDR3 nucleotides are TGTGCCAGCAGTCAAAGGCTAGGGAGGCCCTACGAGCAGTACTTC. It translates to CASSQRLGRPYEQYF.

This clonotype was counted at least ten times. The CDR3 DNA reads TGTGCCAGCAGCTTACTAGCGGGAGGAAACAATGAGCAGTTCTTC. Its translation: CASSLLAGGNNEQFF. V gene TRBV7-3 combines with J gene TRBJ2-1; 11 bases fit TRBD2. Germline-derived CDR1 and CDR2 are SGHTA and FQGTGA. This CDR3 has 15 residues. V trimming: 2 bases; J trimming: 5 bases; junction bases outside the gene matches: 2.

This clonotype came up many times. The CDR3 region has the DNA TGCAGTGCTAGAGATGCCGGGAGAGGCACAGATACGCAGTATTTT. This gives the protein CSARDAGRGTDTQYF. The chain is built from TRBV20-1 and TRBJ2-3, with D possibly matching TRBD2 (6 bases). Germline lookup yields CDR1 DFQATT and CDR2 SNEGSKA (reference sequence). V was trimmed by 0 bases and J by 1 base, leaving 11 bases between them. The CDR3 has 15 residues.

The chain carries TRBV29-1 and TRBJ2-7; maybe TRBD2 (6 bases). The length of the CDR3 is 12 residues. Germline values: CDR1 SQVTM, CDR2 ANQGSEA. The ends were cut back, 8 bases at V and 4 bases at J, with 15 bases in the middle. The CDR3 spells CSFTLGGYEQYF. The CDR3 nucleotides are TGCAGCTTCACCCTGGGAGGTTACGAGCAGTACTTC.

V and J are TRBV20-1 and TRBJ1-3; D unclear. V was cut by 3 bases and J by 0 bases, with 9 bases left in between. Germline V gene sequence: CDR1 DFQATT, CDR2 SNEGSKA (reference sequence). CDR3 length equals 14 residues. The CDR3 DNA sequence: TGCAGTGCTAGGGACGGCCACTCTGGAAACACCATATATTTT. Translated: CSARDGHSGNTIYF.

This rearrangement joins TRBV11-2 to TRBJ2-7; possibly TRBD1 or TRBD2 for D (5 bases each). Per germline, CDR1 SGHAT and CDR2 FQNNGV. This CDR3 region has 14 residues. Trimming left V 3 bases short and J 6 bases short, with 15 bases between. CDR3 region: CASSFRAGSSEQYF. In nucleotides, the CDR3 is TGTGCCAGCAGCTTTCGGGCAGGGAGTTCCGAGCAGTACTTC.

This clonotype was seen only a few times. The chain combines TRBV5-1 with TRBJ1-1; tentative D call: TRBD1 (5 bases). The CDR3 loop spans 11 amino acids. Germline CDR1 and CDR2: SGHRS and YFSETQ. The germline V and J ends were trimmed by 5 bases and 5 bases, with 7 bases remaining between them. DNA of the CDR3: TGCGCCAGCAGTGGGGGTACTGAAGCTTTCTTT. This encodes CASSGGTEAFF.

This clonotype was observed a handful of times. The J gene is TRBJ2-5, the V gene TRBV20-1; D unresolved. Germline assignment: CDR1 DFQATT and CDR2 SNEGSKA (reference sequence). The CDR3 is 13 amino acids. Trimming removed 4 bases from V and 5 bases from J, with 14 bases in between. CDR3 loop: CSAKVVSGETQYF. The CDR3 nucleotides read TGCAGTGCTAAGGTAGTTAGTGGTGAGACCCAGTACTTC.

This clonotype was seen at least ten times. V gene TRBV29-1 combines with J gene TRBJ1-1; 8 bases match TRBD1. Germline CDR1 is SQVTM and CDR2 is ANQGSEA. The V gene end was trimmed by 5 bases and the J gene end by 0 bases; junction bases not matched to a gene: 8. CDR3 length: 15 amino acids. The DNA for the CDR3 is TGCAGCGTTTTCGGACAGGGCCAAATGAACACTGAAGCTTTCTTT. It yields the protein CSVFGQGQMNTEAFF. The full variable domain, completed using reference TRBV29-1 and TRBJ1-1, is SAVISQKPSRDICQRGTSLTIQCQVDSQVTMMFWYRQQPGQSLTLIATANQGSEATYESGFVIDKFPISRPNLTFSTLTVSNMSPEDSSIYLCSVFGQGQMNTEAFFGQGTRLTVV.

The chain has TRBV7-2 and TRBJ1-5; weak D call: TRBD1 (5 bases). The germline V gene has CDR1 SGHTA and CDR2 FQGNSA. The ends were cut back, 2 bases at V and 0 bases at J, with 11 bases in the middle. CDR3 length: 16 amino acids. CDR3 nucleotide sequence: TGTGCCAGCAGCTTACGGGGGGATTATAGCAATCAGCCCCAGCATTTT. Translated: CASSLRGDYSNQPQHF.

At least ten counts were recorded for this clonotype. The chain combines TRBV7-9 with TRBJ1-4; D gene unclear. The germline gives CDR1 SEHNR, CDR2 FQNEAQ (reference sequence). V lost 5 bases, J lost 0 bases, and 13 bases lay in between. The CDR3 runs to 16 residues. CDR3 loop: CASSPWEAATNEKLFF. CDR3 nucleotides: TGTGCCAGCAGCCCGTGGGAGGCGGCAACTAATGAAAAACTGTTTTTT.

The genes are TRBV25-1 and TRBJ2-5, with D tentatively TRBD2 (7 bases). CDR3 size: 15 residues. The V end was cut by 3 bases, the J end by 2 bases, with 13 bases between. Per the germline V gene, CDR1 is MGHDK and CDR2 is SYGVNS. The CDR3 sequence is CASSDTGGPQETQYF. The DNA for the CDR3 is TGTGCCAGCAGTGATACGGGGGGCCCGCAAGAGACCCAGTACTTC.

The chain uses TRBV9 and TRBJ1-3, with D hard to call. V lost 0 bases and J 2 bases, leaving 12 bases between the germline ends. Germline CDR1 and CDR2: SGDLS and YYNGEE. CDR3 length: 16 residues. CDR3 DNA sequence: TGTGCCAGCAGCGTAGCTGGCCTCAAGACTGGAAACACCATATATTTT. Its protein is CASSVAGLKTGNTIYF.

The chain is built from TRBV19 and TRBJ1-1; no clear D. V was clipped by 1 base and J by 10 bases, with 10 bases between them. CDR1 is LNHDA and CDR2 is SQIVND in the germline V gene (reference sequence). CDR3 length: 12 amino acids. The CDR3 loop reads CASSIAGSGAFF. The CDR3 DNA follows: TGTGCCAGTAGTATAGCCGGGAGCGGAGCTTTCTTT.

This clonotype appeared many times. The J gene is TRBJ2-5, the V gene TRBV7-9; 7 nucleotides line up with TRBD2. This CDR3 contains 12 residues. Germline V CDR1 and CDR2: SEHNR, FQNEAQ (reference sequence). The V segment lost 8 bases and the J segment 4 bases; nucleotides outside the gene matches: 4. The CDR3 protein is CASSGGRETQYF. CDR3 in DNA: TGTGCCAGCTCCGGCGGGAGAGAGACCCAGTACTTC. Full variable domain (rest looked up from reference TRBV7-9 and TRBJ2-5): DTGVSQNPRHKITKRGQNVTFRCDPISEHNRLYWYRQTLGQGPEFLTYFQNEAQLEKSRLLSDRFSAERPKGSFSTLEIQRTEQGDSAMYLCASSGGRETQYFGPGTRLLVL.

The table lists this clonotype with many counts. The chain uses TRBV9 and TRBJ2-3, with D tentatively TRBD1 or TRBD2 (5 bases each). In germline, CDR1 is SGDLS, CDR2 YYNGEE. The CDR3 has 13 amino acids. V was pared by 3 bases and J by 2 bases, with 7 bases between. CDR3 loop: CASSGGITDTQYF. As DNA, the CDR3 is TGTGCCAGCAGCGGGGGGATCACAGATACGCAGTATTTT.

This clonotype has just a few counts. The chain combines TRBV2 with TRBJ2-6, with a tentative D call TRBD2 (6 bases). The CDR3 covers 15 residues. Deletions cut 7 bases from V and 8 bases from J, with 18 bases between. The germline CDR1 and CDR2 sequences are SNHLY and FYNNEI. The CDR3, as DNA: TGTGCCAGCATAAGGGCGGGACCGTGGTCCAACGTCCTGACTTTC. Translating gives CASIRAGPWSNVLTF.

The table lists this clonotype with many counts. The chain joins TRBV7-2 to TRBJ2-7, with 9 positions matching TRBD2. V was pared by 3 bases and J by 4 bases, with 7 bases of the junction left unmatched. Germline V CDR1 and CDR2: SGHTA, FQGNSA. CDR3 length: 15 amino acids. The CDR3 region is CASSFVAGEAYEQYF. The CDR3 DNA sequence: TGTGCCAGCAGCTTTGTAGCGGGAGAGGCTTACGAGCAGTACTTC.

This chain joins TRBV5-5 and TRBJ2-7, with D perhaps TRBD2 (6 bases). The CDR3 totals 16 residues. Germline CDR1 and CDR2: SGHKS and YYEKEE (reference sequence). With 5 bases removed from V and 0 bases from J, the gap between germline ends came to 18 bases. CDR3 residues: CASRPRGADYSYEQYF. In DNA form, the CDR3 reads TGTGCCAGCAGGCCCCGAGGCGCGGACTACTCCTACGAGCAGTACTTC.